This T cell receptor (beta chain) comes out of a study of control samples from healthy donors and cancer patients. Profiled with immunoSEQ multiplex PCR; TCRdb holds only in-frame clones, not every one. The sample contains about 220,000 clones, around 94% of which appear only once. Trimming removed 2 bases from V and 4 bases from J, with 8 bases in between. Per germline, CDR1 SNHLY and CDR2 FYNNEI. The length of the CDR3 is 14 residues. This clone occurred a few times. The sample consisted of blood. This chain connects TRBV2 to TRBJ1-4; D remains ambiguous. The TCR sequence derives from a middle-aged man in good health. The CDR3 protein is CASSETGFNEKLFF. Written as DNA, the CDR3 is TGTGCCAGCAGTGAAACCGGCTTTAATGAAAAACTGTTTTTT.